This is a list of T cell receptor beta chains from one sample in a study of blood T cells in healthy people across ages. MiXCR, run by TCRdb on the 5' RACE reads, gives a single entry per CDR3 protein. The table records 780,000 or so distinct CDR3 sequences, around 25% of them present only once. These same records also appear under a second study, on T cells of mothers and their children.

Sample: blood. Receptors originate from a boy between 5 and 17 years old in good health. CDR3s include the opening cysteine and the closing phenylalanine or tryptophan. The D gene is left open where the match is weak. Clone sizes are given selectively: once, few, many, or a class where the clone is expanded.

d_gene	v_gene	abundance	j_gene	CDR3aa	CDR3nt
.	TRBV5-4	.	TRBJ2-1	CASSFRLNNGQFF	TGTGCCAGCAGCTTTAGACTGAACAATGGGCAGTTCTTC
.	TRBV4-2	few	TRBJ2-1	CASSQDTWGEQFF	TGTGCCAGCAGCCAAGACACTTGGGGTGAGCAGTTCTTC
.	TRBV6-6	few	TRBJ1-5	CASSYSTNQPQHF	TGTGCCAGCAGTTACTCGACTAATCAGCCCCAGCATTTT
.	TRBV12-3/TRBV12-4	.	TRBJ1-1	CASRPPYAEAFF	TGTGCCAGCAGGCCGCCCTACGCTGAAGCTTTCTTT
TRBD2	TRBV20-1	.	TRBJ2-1	CSASPLAGAYNEQFF	TGCAGTGCTAGCCCCTTAGCGGGGGCCTACAATGAGCAGTTCTTC
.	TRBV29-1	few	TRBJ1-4	CSVDTKSVEKLFF	TGCAGCGTTGATACCAAATCGGTAGAAAAACTGTTTTTT
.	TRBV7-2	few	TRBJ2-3	CASSLPRDIWGTDTQYF	TGTGCCAGCAGCTTACCCCGGGACATTTGGGGCACAGATACGCAGTATTTT
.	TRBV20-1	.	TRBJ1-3	CSARGVGGELGSGNTIYF	TGCAGTGCTAGAGGGGTGGGGGGGGAGTTGGGCTCTGGAAACACCATATATTTT
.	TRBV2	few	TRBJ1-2	CASSGQVFNYGYTF	TGTGCCAGCAGTGGTCAGGTGTTTAACTATGGCTACACCTTC
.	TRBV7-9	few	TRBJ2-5	CASTGTDSIQQETQYF	TGTGCCAGCACCGGGACGGACTCTATTCAGCAAGAGACCCAGTACTTC
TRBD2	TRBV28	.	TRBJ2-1	CASDASTGGWNEQFF	TGTGCCAGCGACGCATCGACGGGAGGGTGGAATGAGCAGTTCTTC
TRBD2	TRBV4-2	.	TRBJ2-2	CATTELAGGPPGTGELFF	TGTGCCACCACAGAACTAGCGGGAGGACCCCCGGGCACCGGGGAGCTGTTTTTT
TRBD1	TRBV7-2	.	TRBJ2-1	CASSPRQGRNEQFF	TGTGCCAGCAGCCCCAGACAGGGCAGGAATGAGCAGTTCTTC
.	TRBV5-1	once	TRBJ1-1	CASSLVAGTLNTEAFF	TGCGCCAGCAGCCTGGTTGCCGGGACCTTGAACACTGAAGCTTTCTTT
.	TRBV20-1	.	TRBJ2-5	CSASSQKGETQYF	TGCAGTGCTAGCTCTCAGAAGGGGGAGACCCAGTACTTC
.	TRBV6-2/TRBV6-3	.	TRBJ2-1	CAGSPRTEQFF	TGTGCCGGCAGCCCCCGGACTGAGCAGTTCTTC
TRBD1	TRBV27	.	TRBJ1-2	CASSLMGTGGGYTF	TGTGCCAGCAGTTTGATGGGGACAGGAGGTGGCTACACCTTC
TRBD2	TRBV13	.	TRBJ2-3	CASSPGGEGYTDTQYF	TGTGCCAGCAGCCCAGGAGGGGAGGGGTACACAGATACGCAGTATTTT
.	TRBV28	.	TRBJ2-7	CAGRDSISYEQYF	TGTGCCGGTAGGGACTCCATCTCCTACGAGCAGTACTTC
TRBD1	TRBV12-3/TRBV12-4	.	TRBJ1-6	CASSFGQVGSYNSPLHF	TGTGCCAGCAGTTTCGGACAGGTCGGTTCCTATAATTCACCCCTCCACTTT
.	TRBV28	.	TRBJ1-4	CASTDRTTNSGEKLFF	TGTGCCAGCACGGACCGAACAACCAACTCGGGGGAAAAACTGTTTTTT
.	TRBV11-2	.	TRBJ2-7	CASSPHRGDLGYEQYF	TGTGCCAGCAGCCCTCATCGAGGGGATCTAGGTTACGAGCAGTACTTC
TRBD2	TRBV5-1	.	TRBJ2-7	CASSLVVGGSEYEQYF	TGCGCCAGCAGCTTGGTTGTCGGGGGGTCCGAATACGAGCAGTACTTC
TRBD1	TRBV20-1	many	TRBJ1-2	CSAPDRGNYGYTF	TGCAGTGCCCCGGACAGGGGTAACTATGGCTACACCTTC
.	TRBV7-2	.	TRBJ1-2	CASSLELSYNYGYTF	TGTGCCAGCAGCCTAGAACTCAGCTATAACTATGGCTACACCTTC
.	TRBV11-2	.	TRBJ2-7	CASSLDSGDWNEQYF	TGTGCCAGCAGCTTAGATAGTGGGGACTGGAACGAGCAGTACTTC
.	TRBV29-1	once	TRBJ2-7	CSVLWAGRSYEQYF	TGCAGCGTTCTTTGGGCAGGGCGGTCGTACGAGCAGTACTTC
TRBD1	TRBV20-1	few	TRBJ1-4	CSAKTQGATRGEKLFF	TGCAGTGCTAAAACCCAGGGGGCTACCAGGGGTGAAAAACTGTTTTTT
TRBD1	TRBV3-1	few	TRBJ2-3	CASSGHSDREPDTQYF	TGTGCCAGCAGCGGACACTCCGACAGGGAGCCAGATACGCAGTATTTT
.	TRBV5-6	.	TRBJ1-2	CASSFSSGSYGYTF	TGTGCCAGCAGCTTTAGTTCAGGATCCTATGGCTACACCTTC
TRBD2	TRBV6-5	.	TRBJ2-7	CASSPTSGLSDEQYF	TGTGCCAGCAGCCCGACTAGCGGGTTATCAGACGAGCAGTACTTC
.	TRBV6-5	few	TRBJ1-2	CASATGNYGYTF	TGTGCCAGCGCTACTGGAAACTATGGCTACACCTTC
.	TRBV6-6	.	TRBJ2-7	CASSSPSPTDRLSYEQYF	TGTGCCAGCAGCTCACCAAGCCCGACCGACAGGCTTTCCTACGAGCAGTACTTC
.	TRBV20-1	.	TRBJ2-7	CSARPSGTIYEQYF	TGCAGTGCTAGGCCAAGCGGGACAATCTACGAGCAGTACTTC
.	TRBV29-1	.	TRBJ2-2	CSVVGDTGELFF	TGCAGCGTAGTAGGCGACACCGGGGAGCTGTTTTTT
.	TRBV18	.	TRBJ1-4	CASSPVPANEKLFF	TGTGCCAGCTCACCGGTCCCGGCTAATGAAAAACTGTTTTTT
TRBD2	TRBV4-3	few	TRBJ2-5	CASSQGTGGGQETQYF	TGCGCCAGCAGCCAAGGGACCGGCGGGGGGCAAGAGACCCAGTACTTC
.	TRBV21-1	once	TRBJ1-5	CAGSKGGTRGNQPQHF	TGTGCCGGCAGCAAAGGGGGGACCCGAGGGAATCAGCCCCAGCATTTT
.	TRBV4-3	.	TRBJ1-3	CASSQSPGAYSGNTIYF	TGCGCCAGCAGCCAATCCCCAGGGGCTTACTCTGGAAACACCATATATTTT
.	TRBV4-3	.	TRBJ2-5	CASSEGAPGGLGETQYF	TGCGCCAGCAGCGAAGGGGCGCCAGGTGGATTGGGGGAGACCCAGTACTTC
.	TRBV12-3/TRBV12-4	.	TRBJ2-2	CASSPPTAYTGELFF	TGTGCCAGCAGTCCGCCCACAGCTTACACCGGGGAGCTGTTTTTT
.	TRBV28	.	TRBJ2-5	CASTDLGAETQYF	TGTGCCAGCACCGACCTGGGTGCCGAGACCCAGTACTTC
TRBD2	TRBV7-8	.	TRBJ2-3	CASSLVLRTSGSTDTQYF	TGTGCCAGCAGCTTAGTATTAAGGACTAGCGGGAGCACAGATACGCAGTATTTT
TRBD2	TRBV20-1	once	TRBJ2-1	CSARERLAGVEQFF	TGCAGTGCTAGAGAAAGACTAGCGGGAGTAGAGCAGTTCTTC
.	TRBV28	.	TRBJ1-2	CASSFPGVYGYTF	TGTGCCAGCAGTTTTCCAGGGGTCTATGGCTACACCTTC
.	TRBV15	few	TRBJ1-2	CATSGGRGFNYGYTF	TGTGCCACCAGCGGGGGACGGGGGTTTAACTATGGCTACACCTTC
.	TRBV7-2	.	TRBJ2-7	CASSLISGTLAYEQYF	TGTGCCAGCAGCTTAATATCGGGGACTCTTGCCTACGAGCAGTACTTC
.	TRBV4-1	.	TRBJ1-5	CASSQEPVISNQPQHF	TGCGCCAGCAGCCAAGAGCCAGTGATAAGCAATCAGCCCCAGCATTTT
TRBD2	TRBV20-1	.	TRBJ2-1	CSAEGLAVNEQFF	TGCAGTGCGGAGGGACTAGCGGTCAATGAGCAGTTCTTC
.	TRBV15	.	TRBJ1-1	CATSRPDTGNTEAFF	TGTGCCACCAGCAGACCCGATACGGGGAACACTGAAGCTTTCTTT
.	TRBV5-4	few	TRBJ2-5	CASSFVPAETQYF	TGTGCCAGCAGCTTCGTTCCCGCAGAGACCCAGTACTTC
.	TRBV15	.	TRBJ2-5	CATSRGDFQETQYF	TGTGCCACCAGCAGAGGGGACTTCCAAGAGACCCAGTACTTC
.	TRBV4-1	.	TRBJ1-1	CASSQDNSRGYVTEAFF	TGCGCCAGCAGCCAAGATAACTCTAGAGGGTATGTCACTGAAGCTTTCTTT
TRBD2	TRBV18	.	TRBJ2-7	CASSPSRGSPYEQYF	TGTGCCAGCTCACCATCGCGGGGGTCTCCCTACGAGCAGTACTTC